What follows are 18 T cell receptor beta chains derived from one specimen sequenced in a study of human T cells and chemical hapten exposure. Time point noted: patch test 1, 2 weeks after DPC sensitization. Described treatment: therapeutic diphenylcyclopropenone sensitization with weekly scalp DPC. A single record per CDR3 protein comes from TCRdb applying MiXCR to the RACE reads. The data show 150,000 to 200,000 distinct CDR3 sequences, about 14% seen once. Sequencing used whole blood, obtained in connection with sensitization to the hapten diphenylcyclopropenone (DPC). These receptors originate from a woman aged 30 to 39 with alopecia areata. Some clones in this sample may be carry-over from other donors' samples.

The genes are TRBV25-1 and TRBJ1-1, with D perhaps matching TRBD1 (5 bases). CDR3 length equals 13 residues. V was cut by 7 bases and J by 0 bases, with 9 bases left in between. Looked up from germline, CDR1 is MGHDK and CDR2 is SYGVNS. Here the CDR3 DNA reads TGTGCCAGCATTTTGACAGTGAACACTGAAGCTTTCTTT. Amino acids: CASILTVNTEAFF.

The rearrangement links TRBV20-1 to TRBJ2-5, with 11 bases that match TRBD2. The ends lost 2 bases at V and 1 base at J; junction bases unmatched: 6. CDR1 DFQATT and CDR2 SNEGSKA come from the germline V gene (reference sequence). There are 16 residues in the CDR3. This CDR3 is CSARLGTSGRQETQYF. The CDR3 DNA reads as TGCAGTGCTAGACTCGGGACTAGCGGCCGCCAAGAGACCCAGTACTTC.

This clonotype was counted many times. This chain joins TRBV27 and TRBJ1-1, with D perhaps TRBD1 (5 bases). Per germline, CDR1 MNHEY and CDR2 SMNVEV (reference sequence). V was shortened by 6 bases and J by 1 base, with 6 bases between the two germline ends. The CDR3 extends over 12 amino acids. The CDR3 sequence: CASRGQNTEAFF. CDR3 DNA: TGTGCCAGCAGGGGGCAGAACACTGAAGCTTTCTTT.

The chain combines TRBV6-2 or TRBV6-3 with TRBJ1-5, with D possibly being TRBD1 (6 bases). Germline loops: CDR1 MNHEY, CDR2 SVGEGT. Deletions cut 7 bases from V and 9 bases from J, with 16 bases between. This CDR3 is 13 amino acids long. DNA for the CDR3: TGTGCCAGCAAGGGGAACAGGGACGTGCCCCAGCATTTT. Amino acid sequence: CASKGNRDVPQHF.

This clonotype was picked up a small number of times. V is TRBV7-2 and J is TRBJ2-1; D is tentatively TRBD1 or TRBD2 (6 bases each). The CDR3 loop spans 15 amino acids. V lost 2 bases and J lost 7, with 15 bases in between. Germline assignment: CDR1 SGHTA and CDR2 FQGNSA. This CDR3 reads CASSLLLPGANEQFF. The CDR3 nucleotides are TGTGCCAGCAGCTTACTCCTACCGGGGGCTAATGAGCAGTTCTTC.

On this clonotype: This may be a read error: a much more frequent sequence differs by one nucleotide. The chain is built from TRBV6-2 or TRBV6-3 and TRBJ2-3; TRBD2 matches at 8 bases. With V trimmed by 2 bases and J by 2 bases, 9 bases remained unmatched. Germline CDR1 is MNHEY and CDR2 is SVGEGT. This CDR3 is built from 17 residues. In DNA form, the CDR3 reads TGTGCCAGCAGTTACGGGGTTAGCGGGACCAACACAGATACGCAGTATTTT. The encoded protein is CASSYGVSGTNTDTQYF.

The chain has TRBV7-6 and TRBJ2-7; 12 bases line up with TRBD2. V gave up 5 bases and J gave up 2 bases; unmatched junction bases: 7. Germline V gene data show CDR1 as SGHVS and CDR2 as FNYEAQ. The CDR3 totals 16 residues. CDR3 region: CASSPGTSGPAYEQYF. The CDR3 region has the DNA TGTGCCAGCAGCCCCGGGACTAGCGGGCCTGCCTACGAGCAGTACTTC. Full variable domain (rest looked up from reference TRBV7-6 and TRBJ2-7): GAGVSQSPRYKVTKRGQDVALRCDPISGHVSLYWYRQALGQGPEFLTYFNYEAQQDKSGLPNDRFSAERPEGSISTLTIQRTEQRDSAMYRCASSPGTSGPAYEQYFGPGTRLTVT.

Ten or more counts support this clonotype. The chain uses TRBV3-1 and TRBJ2-3; D possibly corresponds to TRBD1 (6 bases). V lost 4 bases and J 6 bases, leaving 8 bases between the germline ends. CDR1 is LGHDT, CDR2 YNNKEL, per germline (reference sequence). The CDR3 extends over 12 amino acids. The CDR3 region is CASSPQGDTQYF. CDR3 nucleotides: TGTGCCAGCAGCCCCCAGGGGGATACGCAGTATTTT.

A note on this clonotype: Just one base apart from a much larger clone, this may be a read error. The V gene is TRBV4-3, the J gene TRBJ2-3, with a weak D call TRBD2 (6 bases). Per germline, CDR1 LGHNA and CDR2 YSLEER. CDR3 length: 12 amino acids. CDR3 DNA sequence: TGCGCCAGCAACCAAGCGGGAGATACGCAGTATTTT. This encodes CASNQAGDTQYF.

The chain has TRBV6-5 and TRBJ1-2, with D unclear. The CDR3 totals 14 residues. Trimming took 2 bases from V and 8 from J, leaving 15 bases between them. Germline V CDR1 and CDR2: MNHEY, SVGAGI. CDR3 region: CASSYLQGTGGYTF. The CDR3 nucleotides read TGTGCCAGCAGTTACCTTCAAGGAACCGGGGGCTACACCTTC.

There are many counts of this clonotype. This sequence joins TRBV7-2 and TRBJ2-5, with 7 bases aligning to TRBD2. V lost 0 bases, J lost 8 bases, and 6 bases stayed unmatched. The CDR3 extends over 14 amino acids. The V gene's germline CDR1 is SGHTA and CDR2 FQGNSA. In DNA form, the CDR3 reads TGTGCCAGCAGCTTAGCCCAGCGGGGCAGCACCCAGTACTTC. This codes for CASSLAQRGSTQYF. The whole variable domain, filled in from reference TRBV7-2 and TRBJ2-5, reads GAGVSQSPSNKVTEKGKDVELRCDPISGHTALYWYRQSLGQGLEFLIYFQGNSAPDKSGLPSDRFSAERTGGSVSTLTIQRTQQEDSAVYLCASSLAQRGSTQYFGPGTRLLVL.

The chain links TRBV5-1 to TRBJ1-2, with 10 bases matching TRBD1. Germline-derived CDR1 and CDR2 are SGHRS and YFSETQ. The CDR3 totals 14 residues. After removal of 3 bases from V and 6 bases from J, the junction contained 5 bases not matched to a gene. CDR3 in amino acids: CASSSRTGGNGYTF. The CDR3 DNA sequence: TGCGCCAGCAGCTCCCGGACAGGGGGGAATGGCTACACCTTC.

This clonotype was counted ten times or more. This chain joins TRBV20-1 and TRBJ2-7, with 12 bases fitting TRBD1. The CDR3 runs 15 residues. In germline, CDR1 is DFQATT, CDR2 SNEGSKA (reference sequence). V lost 3 bases to trimming and J lost 5 bases; unmatched junction nucleotides: 8. As DNA, the CDR3 is TGCAGTGCTAGTGGAGCGGGACAGGGGGCGCACGAGCAGTACTTC. Translated: CSASGAGQGAHEQYF.

Only a few counts were recorded for this clonotype. The chain combines TRBV5-4 with TRBJ2-2; D not resolved. The CDR3 spans 13 residues. The germline V gene encodes CDR1 SGHNT and CDR2 YYREEE (reference sequence). The V end lost 8 bases, the J end lost 0 bases, and 8 bases lay between the germline ends. The CDR3 here is CASTTTNTGELFF. The CDR3 coding sequence is TGTGCCAGTACGACGACGAACACCGGGGAGCTGTTTTTT.

This chain links TRBV20-1 with TRBJ2-3; no reliable D call. Germline V gene sequence: CDR1 DFQATT, CDR2 SNEGSKA (reference sequence). The CDR3 is made up of 13 amino acids. Trimming took 6 bases from V and 2 from J, leaving 12 bases between them. CDR3 loop: CSAKSPTTDTQYF. The DNA for the CDR3 is TGCAGTGCAAAGTCTCCAACCACAGATACGCAGTATTTT.

In regard to this clonotype: One end of the junction varies from germline; a read error may be responsible. The V gene is TRBV7-2, the J gene TRBJ1-1; no clear D. CDR3 length: 15 amino acids. CDR1 SGHTA and CDR2 FQGNSA come from the germline V gene. The CDR3 region has the DNA TGTGCCAGCAGCCTTTATCTTACGGTGAAGACTGAAGCTTTCTTT. Translating gives CASSLYLTVKTEAFF.

This clonotype has more than one count but fewer than ten. The genes are TRBV2 and TRBJ1-5; no firm D call. In germline, CDR1 is SNHLY, CDR2 FYNNEI. V lost 5 bases and J lost 6, with 8 bases in between. The CDR3 spans 12 residues. CDR3 DNA sequence: TGTGCCAGCAGTCGAGTGACTCAGCCCCAGCATTTT. This translates into CASSRVTQPQHF. The variable domain in full, completed from reference TRBV2 and TRBJ1-5, reads EPEVTQTPSHQVTQMGQEVILRCVPISNHLYFYWYRQILGQKVEFLVSFYNNEISEKSEIFDDQFSVERPDGSNFTLKIRSTKLEDSAMYFCASSRVTQPQHFGDGTRLSIL.

This clonotype was counted a few times. This CDR3 reads CASSLRKPGLTYNEQFF. The DNA of the CDR3 is TGTGCCAGCAGTTTACGCAAACCGGGACTCACTTACAATGAGCAGTTCTTC. This chain uses TRBV6-2 or TRBV6-3 with TRBJ2-1, with D perhaps matching TRBD2 (6 bases). Germline CDR1 and CDR2: MNHEY and SVGEGT. The V and J ends lost 4 bases and 4 bases respectively, with 20 bases between them. CDR3 length equals 17 residues.